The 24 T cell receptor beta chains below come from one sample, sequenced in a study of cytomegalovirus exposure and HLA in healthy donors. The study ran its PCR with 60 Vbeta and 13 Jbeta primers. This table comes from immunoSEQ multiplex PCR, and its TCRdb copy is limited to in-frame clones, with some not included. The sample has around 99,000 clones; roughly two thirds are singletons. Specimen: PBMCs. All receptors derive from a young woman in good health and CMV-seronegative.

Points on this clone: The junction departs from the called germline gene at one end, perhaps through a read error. This CDR3 is CASSLASGSKEKLFF. The DNA for the CDR3 is TGCGCCAGCAGCTTGGCCTCAGGGTCTAAAGAAAAACTGTTTTTT. The gene calls are TRBV5-1 and TRBJ1-4; TRBD1 might be the D (5 bases). This CDR3 has 15 residues. The V gene's germline CDR1 is SGHRS and CDR2 YFSETQ.

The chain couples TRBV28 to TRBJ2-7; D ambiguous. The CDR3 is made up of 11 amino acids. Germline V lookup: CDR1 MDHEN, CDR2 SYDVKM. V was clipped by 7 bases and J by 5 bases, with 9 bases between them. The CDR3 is CASISADEQYF. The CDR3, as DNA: TGTGCCAGCATTTCGGCGGACGAGCAGTACTTC.

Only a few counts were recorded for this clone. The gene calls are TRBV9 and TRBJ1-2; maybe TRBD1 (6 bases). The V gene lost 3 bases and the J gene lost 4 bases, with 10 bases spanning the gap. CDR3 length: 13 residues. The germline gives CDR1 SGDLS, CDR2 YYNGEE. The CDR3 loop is CASSGTGSYGYTF. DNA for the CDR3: TGTGCCAGCAGCGGTACAGGGTCCTATGGCTACACCTTC.

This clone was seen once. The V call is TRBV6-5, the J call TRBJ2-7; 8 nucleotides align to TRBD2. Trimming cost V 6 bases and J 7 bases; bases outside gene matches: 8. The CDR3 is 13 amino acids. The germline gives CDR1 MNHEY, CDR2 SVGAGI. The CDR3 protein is CASRREGGREQYF. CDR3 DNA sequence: TGTGCCAGCAGACGGGAGGGGGGACGGGAGCAGTACTTC.

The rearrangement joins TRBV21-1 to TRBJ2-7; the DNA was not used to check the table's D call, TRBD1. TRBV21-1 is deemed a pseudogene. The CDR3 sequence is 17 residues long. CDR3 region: CATDPPNRDKSSYEQYF. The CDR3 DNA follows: TGTGCCACCGACCCTCCAAACCGGGACAAGAGCTCCTACGAGCAGTACTTC.

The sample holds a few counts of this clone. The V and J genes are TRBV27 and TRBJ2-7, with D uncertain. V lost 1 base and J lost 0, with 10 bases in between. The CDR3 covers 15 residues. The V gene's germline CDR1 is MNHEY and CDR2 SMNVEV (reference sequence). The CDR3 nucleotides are TGTGCCAGCAGTTTATACTCAGGTAGCTCCTACGAGCAGTACTTC. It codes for CASSLYSGSSYEQYF.

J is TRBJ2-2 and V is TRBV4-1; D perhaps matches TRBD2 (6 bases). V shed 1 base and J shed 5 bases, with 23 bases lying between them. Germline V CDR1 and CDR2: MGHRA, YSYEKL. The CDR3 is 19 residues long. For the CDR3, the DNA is TGCGCCAGCAGCCAAGTGGGACTTTTGCGGGACGGGCCGACCGGGGAGCTGTTTTTT. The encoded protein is CASSQVGLLRDGPTGELFF.

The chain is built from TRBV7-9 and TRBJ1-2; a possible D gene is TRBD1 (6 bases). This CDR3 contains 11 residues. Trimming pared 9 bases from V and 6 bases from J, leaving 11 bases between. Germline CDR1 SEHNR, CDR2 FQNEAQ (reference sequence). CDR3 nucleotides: TGTGCCAGTCTAAGGGGGAATGGCTACACCTTC. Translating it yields CASLRGNGYTF.

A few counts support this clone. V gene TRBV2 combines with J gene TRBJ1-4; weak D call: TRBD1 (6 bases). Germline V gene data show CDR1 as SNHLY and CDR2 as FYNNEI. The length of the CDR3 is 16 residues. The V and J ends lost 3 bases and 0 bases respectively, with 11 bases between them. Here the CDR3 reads CASSDITGPTNEKLFF. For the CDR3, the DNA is TGTGCCAGCAGTGATATCACAGGGCCAACTAATGAAAAACTGTTTTTT.

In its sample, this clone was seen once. The CDR3 loop is CASSRGTGVLNQPQHF. CDR3 bases: TGTGCCAGCAGCCGGGGGACAGGGGTTTTGAATCAGCCCCAGCATTTT. The V gene is TRBV7-9, the J gene TRBJ1-5; 10 bases are shared with TRBD1. With 5 bases clipped from V and 4 bases from J, the junction kept 8 bases outside the gene matches. The CDR3 loop spans 16 amino acids. Germline V gene data show CDR1 as SEHNR and CDR2 as FQNEAQ (reference sequence).

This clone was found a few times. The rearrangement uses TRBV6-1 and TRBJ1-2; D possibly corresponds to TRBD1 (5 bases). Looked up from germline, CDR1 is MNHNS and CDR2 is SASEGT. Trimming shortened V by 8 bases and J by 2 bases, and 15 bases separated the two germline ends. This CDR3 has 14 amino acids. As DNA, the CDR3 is TGTGCCAGCGTGGAGGGGTATCCAAACTATGGCTACACCTTC. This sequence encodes CASVEGYPNYGYTF.

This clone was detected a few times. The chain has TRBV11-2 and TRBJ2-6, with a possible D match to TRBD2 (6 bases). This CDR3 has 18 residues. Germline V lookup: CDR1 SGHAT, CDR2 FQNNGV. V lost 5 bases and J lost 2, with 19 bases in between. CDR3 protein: CASSLLGRGSAGANVLTF. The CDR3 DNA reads TGTGCCAGCAGCCTCCTGGGCCGGGGGAGCGCTGGGGCCAACGTCCTGACTTTC.

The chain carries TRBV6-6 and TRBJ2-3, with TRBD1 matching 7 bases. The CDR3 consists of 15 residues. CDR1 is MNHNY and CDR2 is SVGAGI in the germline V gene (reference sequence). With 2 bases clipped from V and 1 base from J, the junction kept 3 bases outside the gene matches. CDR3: CASSYHRGRTDTQYF. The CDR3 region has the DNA TGTGCCAGCAGTTACCACAGGGGACGCACAGATACGCAGTATTTT.

In nucleotides, the CDR3 is TGTGCCAGCAGTTACTTCCTAGCGGGGGATCAAGAGACCCAGTACTTC. This sequence encodes CASSYFLAGDQETQYF. J is TRBJ2-5 and V is TRBV6-6; the match to TRBD2 covers 10 bases. CDR1 MNHNY and CDR2 SVGAGI come from the germline V gene (reference sequence). There are 16 residues in the CDR3. V trimming: 1 base; J trimming: 2 bases; junction bases outside the gene matches: 4.

This CDR3 reads CASRSLLFSGTGLGKLFF. The CDR3 DNA is TGTGCCAGCAGGTCTCTTTTGTTCTCCGGGACAGGGTTGGGAAAACTGTTTTTT. The chain employs TRBV2 and TRBJ1-4, with 9 nucleotides matching TRBD1. The CDR3 totals 18 residues. J lost 10 bases, V lost 6 bases, and 21 bases had no gene match. In germline, CDR1 is SNHLY, CDR2 FYNNEI.

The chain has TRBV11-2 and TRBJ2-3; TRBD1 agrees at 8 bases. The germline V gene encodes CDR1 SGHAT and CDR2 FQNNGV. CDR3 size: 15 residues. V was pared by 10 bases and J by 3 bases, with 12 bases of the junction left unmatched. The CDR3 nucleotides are TGTGCCACGCACCAGGGGGCGCGTCGGACAGATACGCAGTATTTT. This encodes CATHQGARRTDTQYF.

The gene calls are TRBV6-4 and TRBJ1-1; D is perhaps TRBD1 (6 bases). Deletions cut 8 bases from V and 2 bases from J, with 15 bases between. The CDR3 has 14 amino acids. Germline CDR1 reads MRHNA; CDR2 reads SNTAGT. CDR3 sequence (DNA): TGTGCCAGCGCCCAAGACAGGTTAAACACTGAAGCTTTCTTT. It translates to CASAQDRLNTEAFF.

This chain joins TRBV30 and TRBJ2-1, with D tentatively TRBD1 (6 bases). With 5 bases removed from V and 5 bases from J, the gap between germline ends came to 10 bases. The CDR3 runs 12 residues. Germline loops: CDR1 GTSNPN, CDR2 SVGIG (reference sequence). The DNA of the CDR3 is TGTGCCTGGCAGGGGCTTGACAATGAGCAGTTCTTC. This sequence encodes CAWQGLDNEQFF. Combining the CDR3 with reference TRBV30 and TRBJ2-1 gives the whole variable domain SQTIHQWPATLVQPVGSPLSLECTVEGTSNPNLYWYRQAAGRGLQLLFYSVGIGQISSEVPQNLSASRPQDRQFILSSKKLLLSDSGFYLCAWQGLDNEQFFGPGTRLTVL.

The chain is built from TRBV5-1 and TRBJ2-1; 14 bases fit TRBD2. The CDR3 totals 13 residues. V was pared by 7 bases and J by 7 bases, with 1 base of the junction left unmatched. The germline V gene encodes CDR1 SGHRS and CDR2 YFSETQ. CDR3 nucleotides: TGCGCCAGCGGACTAGCGGGGGGAAATGAGCAGTTCTTC. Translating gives CASGLAGGNEQFF.

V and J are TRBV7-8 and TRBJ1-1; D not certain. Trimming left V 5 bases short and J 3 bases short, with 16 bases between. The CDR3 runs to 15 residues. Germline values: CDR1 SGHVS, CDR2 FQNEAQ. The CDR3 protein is CASSPVLGGYTEAFF. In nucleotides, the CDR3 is TGTGCCAGCAGCCCCGTTCTAGGAGGGTACACTGAAGCTTTCTTT.

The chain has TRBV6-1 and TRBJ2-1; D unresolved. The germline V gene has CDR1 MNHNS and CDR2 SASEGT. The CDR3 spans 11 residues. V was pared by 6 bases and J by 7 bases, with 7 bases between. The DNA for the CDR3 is TGTGCCAGCAGCAAAATTAATGAGCAGTTCTTC. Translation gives CASSKINEQFF.

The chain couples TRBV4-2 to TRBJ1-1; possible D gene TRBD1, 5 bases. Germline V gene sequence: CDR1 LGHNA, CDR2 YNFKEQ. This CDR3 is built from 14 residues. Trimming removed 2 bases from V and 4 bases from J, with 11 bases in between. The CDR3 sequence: CASSQWGGGTEAFF. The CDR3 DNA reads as TGTGCCAGCAGCCAATGGGGGGGTGGCACTGAAGCTTTCTTT.

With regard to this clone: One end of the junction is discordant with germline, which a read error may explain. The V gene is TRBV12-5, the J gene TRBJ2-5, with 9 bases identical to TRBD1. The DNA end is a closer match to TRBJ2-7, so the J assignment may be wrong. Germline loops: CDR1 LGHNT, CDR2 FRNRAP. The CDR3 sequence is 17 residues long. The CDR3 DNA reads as TGTGCTAGTGGCTTGGTACAGCTCCGGGACAGGGTAGACGAGCAGTACTTC. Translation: CASGLVQLRDRVDEQYF.

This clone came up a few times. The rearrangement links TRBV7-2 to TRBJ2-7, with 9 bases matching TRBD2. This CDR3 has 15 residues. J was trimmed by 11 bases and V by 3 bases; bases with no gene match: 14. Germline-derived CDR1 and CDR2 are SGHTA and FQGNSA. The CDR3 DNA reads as TGTGCCAGCAGCTTGAATCCAAGCGTCATAGCGGGGGAGTACTTC. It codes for CASSLNPSVIAGEYF.